This entry lists 30 T cell receptor beta chains sequenced from one sample in a study of blood T cell repertoires in COVID-19. TCRdb's copy holds only in-frame clones and misses some; the assay was immunoSEQ multiplex PCR. Of 160,000 or so clones listed, roughly four fifths are singletons. Sequencing input: peripheral blood. Receptor source: a human donor in a cohort sampled during active COVID-19.

In this sample, this clone turned up once. The chain has TRBV10-3 and TRBJ2-1; 14 bases are a match to TRBD2. J was trimmed by 7 bases and V by 6 bases; bases with no gene match: 2. Germline V lookup: CDR1 ENHRY, CDR2 SYGVKD. The CDR3 consists of 14 residues. CDR3 DNA: TGTGCCATCAGCGGGACTAGCGGGAGTAATGAGCAGTTCTTC. Its protein product is CAISGTSGSNEQFF.

This clone was detected once. CDR3 loop: CSASPEETQYF. Here the CDR3 DNA reads TGCAGTGCTTCGCCGGAAGAGACCCAGTACTTC. This sequence joins TRBV20-1 and TRBJ2-5; D not certain. V lost 5 bases to trimming and J lost 3 bases, with 7 bases between them. This CDR3 region has 11 residues. CDR1 and CDR2 (germline): DFQATT, SNEGSKA (reference sequence).

The chain joins TRBV18 to TRBJ2-1; 8 bases align to TRBD2. The CDR3 has 16 residues. CDR1 and CDR2 (germline): KGHSH, LQKENI. The V segment lost 2 bases and the J segment 2 bases; nucleotides outside the gene matches: 5. The CDR3 nucleotides are TGTGCCAGCTCACCAGGAAATAGCGGGGCCTACAATGAGCAGTTCTTC. This sequence encodes CASSPGNSGAYNEQFF.

J is TRBJ2-1 and V is TRBV10-3, with TRBD1 identical over 9 bases. This CDR3 spans 15 amino acids. V gave up 3 bases and J gave up 7 bases; unmatched junction bases: 7. The germline V gene has CDR1 ENHRY and CDR2 SYGVKD. The CDR3: CAISETGQGSNEQFF. The CDR3 coding sequence is TGTGCCATCAGTGAAACCGGACAGGGGTCTAATGAGCAGTTCTTC.

The CDR3 reads CASILWASGGPWETQYF. The CDR3 bases are TGCGCCAGCATTCTTTGGGCTAGCGGGGGGCCGTGGGAGACCCAGTACTTC. The chain has TRBV5-1 and TRBJ2-5; 11 bases agree with TRBD2. The CDR3 is made up of 17 amino acids. Unmatched junction bases numbered 15, after V lost 6 bases and J lost 5 bases. Germline V gene sequence: CDR1 SGHRS, CDR2 YFSETQ.

The J gene is TRBJ2-1, the V gene TRBV29-1; 8 bases map to TRBD2. The CDR3 is 14 residues long. Trimming at V came to 6 bases and at J to 9 bases, leaving 13 bases not matched to a gene. Germline V lookup: CDR1 SQVTM, CDR2 ANQGSEA. The CDR3 DNA is TGCAGCGTCTCTCCAATCGGGGGGGGTGGTGAGCAGTTCTTC. Translated, it gives CSVSPIGGGGEQFF.

J is TRBJ1-1 and V is TRBV3-1 (or the pseudogene TRBV3-2); D might be TRBD1 (5 bases). Trimming took off 7 bases at V and 4 bases at J, with 10 bases between the two ends. Germline CDR1 and CDR2: LGHDT and YNNKEL (reference sequence). CDR3 length: 12 amino acids. The CDR3 DNA sequence: TGTGCCAGCACCGGGAGGGGCACTGAAGCTTTCTTT. Protein product: CASTGRGTEAFF.

This chain links TRBV29-1 with TRBJ1-1; a weak D match, TRBD1 (5 bases). From germline, CDR1 is SQVTM and CDR2 ANQGSEA. This CDR3 region has 12 residues. V shed 7 bases and J shed 5 bases, with 14 bases lying between them. The CDR3, as DNA: TGCAGCGGAGGGGAACGGGGGACTGAAGCTTTCTTT. It specifies CSGGERGTEAFF.

The rearrangement uses TRBV18 and TRBJ2-7; 9 nucleotides match TRBD1. Losses at the gene ends were 6 bases for V and 2 bases for J; bases not matched to a gene: 2. The length of the CDR3 is 13 residues. CDR1 and CDR2 from the germline V gene are KGHSH and LQKENI. This CDR3 reads CASSGQGAYEQYF. For the CDR3, the DNA is TGTGCCAGCTCGGGACAGGGAGCCTACGAGCAGTACTTC.

This chain connects TRBV28 to TRBJ2-7; TRBD1 matches 7 bases. V was clipped by 9 bases and J by 4 bases; unmatched bases: 12. This CDR3 comprises 14 residues. Germline values: CDR1 MDHEN, CDR2 SYDVKM. The CDR3 is CASKGAPPLYEQYF. For the CDR3, the DNA is TGTGCCAGTAAGGGGGCACCCCCCCTTTACGAGCAGTACTTC.

This chain joins TRBV6-1 and TRBJ1-5; D is unclear. V lost 0 bases and J lost 4, with 10 bases in between. Germline V gene lookup returns CDR1 MNHNS and CDR2 SASEGT. This CDR3 is built from 15 residues. In DNA, the CDR3 is TGTGCCAGCAGTGAAGCGAGGGCAGCAAATCAGCCCCAGCATTTT. Residues: CASSEARAANQPQHF.

The J gene is TRBJ2-6, the V gene TRBV27; tentatively, D is TRBD1 (6 bases). The CDR3 is 19 amino acids. Trimming shortened V by 6 bases and J by 0 bases, and 21 bases separated the two germline ends. The germline V gene encodes CDR1 MNHEY and CDR2 SMNVEV (reference sequence). CDR3 region: CASSSVSGAGGSGANVLTF. CDR3 nucleotides: TGTGCCAGCAGCTCCGTGTCAGGGGCTGGGGGCTCTGGGGCCAACGTCCTGACTTTC. Using reference TRBV27 and TRBJ2-6 for the parts outside the CDR3, the full variable domain is EAQVTQNPRYLITVTGKKLTVTCSQNMNHEYMSWYRQDPGLGLRQIYYSMNVEVTDKGDVPEGYKVSRKEKRNFPLILESPSPNQTSLYFCASSSVSGAGGSGANVLTFGAGSRLTVL.

The rearrangement uses TRBV5-3 and TRBJ2-7; 8 bases are a match to TRBD2. TRBV5-3 is an open reading frame, and its role is uncertain. The CDR3 has 13 residues. After removal of 3 bases from V and 3 bases from J, the junction contained 2 bases not matched to a gene. The DNA of the CDR3 is TGTGCCAGAAGCTCCGGGACTAGCTACGAGCAGTACTTC. It yields the protein CARSSGTSYEQYF.

This clone was detected once. The chain uses TRBV9 and TRBJ2-7; 7 bases line up with TRBD1. Germline V CDR1 and CDR2: SGDLS, YYNGEE. V trimming: 0 bases; J trimming: 2 bases; junction bases outside the gene matches: 5. CDR3 length: 15 amino acids. The CDR3 bases are TGTGCCAGCAGCGTAGGGGCAGGGGGAACCTACGAGCAGTACTTC. This encodes CASSVGAGGTYEQYF.

This chain uses TRBV27 with TRBJ2-3; 8 bases map to TRBD1. The CDR3 contains 14 residues. The trim removed 8 bases at V and 3 bases at J, leaving 7 bases unmatched. CDR1 MNHEY and CDR2 SMNVEV come from the germline V gene (reference sequence). The CDR3 spells CASEGGQGTDTQYF. CDR3 in DNA: TGTGCCAGCGAGGGCGGACAGGGAACAGATACGCAGTATTTT.

The rearrangement links TRBV15 to TRBJ1-4; D not resolved. The germline V gene has CDR1 LNHNV and CDR2 YYDKDF (reference sequence). CDR3 length: 13 amino acids. Between the trimmed V and J ends, which lost 6 bases and 7 bases, there was a span of 12 bases. The CDR3 sequence is CATSFGVREKLFF. The DNA of the CDR3 is TGTGCCACCAGTTTCGGGGTCCGTGAAAAACTGTTTTTT.

This sequence joins TRBV30 and TRBJ2-2; 8 nucleotides match TRBD1. This CDR3 is built from 19 residues. Germline CDR1 is GTSNPN and CDR2 is SVGIG (reference sequence). Losses at the gene ends were 1 base for V and 5 bases for J; bases not matched to a gene: 18. The CDR3 loop reads CAWSARTGTVQKYTGELFF. In DNA, the CDR3 is TGTGCCTGGAGTGCAAGGACAGGGACGGTCCAAAAGTATACCGGGGAGCTGTTTTTT.

The chain employs TRBV6-5 and TRBJ2-1, with 8 bases aligning to TRBD2. CDR1 MNHEY and CDR2 SVGAGI come from the germline V gene. The CDR3 loop spans 14 amino acids. V lost 11 bases and J lost 0; bases outside the gene matches: 6. The CDR3 loop is CAGSGGSSYNEQFF. CDR3 in DNA: TGTGCCGGCTCGGGGGGGAGCTCCTACAATGAGCAGTTCTTC.

This clone has a single count. The chain joins TRBV7-6 to TRBJ2-4; D might be TRBD2 (5 bases). Germline CDR1 is SGHVS and CDR2 is FNYEAQ. This CDR3 comprises 14 residues. Trimming took off 4 bases at V and 0 bases at J, with 7 bases between the two ends. The CDR3 loop is CASSSGLAKNIQYF. The CDR3 DNA is TGTGCCAGCAGCTCTGGACTAGCCAAAAACATTCAGTACTTC. The full variable domain, its missing parts supplied by reference TRBV7-6 and TRBJ2-4, is GAGVSQSPRYKVTKRGQDVALRCDPISGHVSLYWYRQALGQGPEFLTYFNYEAQQDKSGLPNDRFSAERPEGSISTLTIQRTEQRDSAMYRCASSSGLAKNIQYFGAGTRLSVL.

V gene TRBV19 combines with J gene TRBJ1-1; a possible D gene is TRBD1 (5 bases). CDR3 length equals 13 residues. Germline CDR1 and CDR2: LNHDA and SQIVND (reference sequence). V lost 7 bases, J lost 1 base, and 10 bases lay in between. The CDR3 is CASNRGRNTEAFF. The CDR3 DNA sequence: TGTGCCAGTAATAGGGGAAGGAACACTGAAGCTTTCTTT. Supplemented by reference TRBV19 and TRBJ1-1, the full variable domain reads DGGITQSPKYLFRKEGQNVTLSCEQNLNHDAMYWYRQDPGQGLRLIYYSQIVNDFQKGDIAEGYSVSREKKESFPLTVTSAQKNPTAFYLCASNRGRNTEAFFGQGTRLTVV.

The chain joins TRBV30 to TRBJ2-1; weak D call: TRBD2 (5 bases). Trimming cost V 6 bases and J 4 bases, with 10 bases left between them. The CDR3 runs to 12 residues. Looked up from germline, CDR1 is GTSNPN and CDR2 is SVGIG (reference sequence). CDR3 amino acids: CACSERYNEQFF. CDR3 in DNA: TGTGCCTGCTCGGAGCGGTACAATGAGCAGTTCTTC.

This rearrangement joins TRBV6-6 to TRBJ2-4, with D perhaps matching TRBD1 (6 bases). V lost 7 bases and J 1 base, leaving 14 bases between the germline ends. The CDR3 covers 15 residues. Germline V gene data show CDR1 as MNHNY and CDR2 as SVGAGI (reference sequence). Written as DNA, the CDR3 is TGTGCCAGCACCCAGGGGATTTTGGCCAAAAACATTCAGTACTTC. Translating gives CASTQGILAKNIQYF.

The V gene is TRBV5-6, the J gene TRBJ2-7; TRBD2 matches at 7 bases. Germline V CDR1 and CDR2: SGHDT, YYEEEE. V gave up 0 bases and J gave up 6 bases; unmatched junction bases: 9. The CDR3 covers 15 residues. DNA for the CDR3: TGTGCCAGCAGCTTGGCCTCGACCCCGGGGGGCGAGCAGTACTTC. It yields the protein CASSLASTPGGEQYF.

The chain joins TRBV30 to TRBJ1-2; D is undetermined. In germline, CDR1 is GTSNPN, CDR2 SVGIG (reference sequence). Trimming took 8 bases from V and 8 from J, leaving 21 bases between them. This CDR3 region has 13 residues. The CDR3 coding sequence is TGTGCCCTGGAGAGCCCGGAACTCTGGGGCTACACCTTC. Translation gives CALESPELWGYTF.

The sample holds many counts of this clone. The chain joins TRBV6-5 to TRBJ2-7; D uncertain. V lost 4 bases, J lost 4 bases, and 8 bases lay in between. Per germline, CDR1 MNHEY and CDR2 SVGAGI. CDR3 size: 12 residues. CDR3 in amino acids: CASSSGLYEQYF. The CDR3 DNA sequence: TGTGCCAGCAGTTCCGGGTTATACGAGCAGTACTTC.

The chain combines TRBV28 with TRBJ1-4; 9 nucleotides line up with TRBD1. The CDR3 consists of 17 residues. V shed 5 bases and J 3 bases; nucleotides not matched to a gene: 10. Germline V lookup: CDR1 MDHEN, CDR2 SYDVKM. CDR3 DNA sequence: TGTGCCAGCAGTCCCTGGACAGGGGCTGCGGCTAATGAAAAACTGTTTTTT. Translated: CASSPWTGAAANEKLFF.

This clone has only a few counts. This chain links TRBV5-1 with TRBJ2-3, with 9 bases aligning to TRBD2. The V segment lost 4 bases and the J segment 4 bases; nucleotides outside the gene matches: 4. Germline CDR1 is SGHRS and CDR2 is YFSETQ. The length of the CDR3 is 14 residues. CDR3 in amino acids: CASSPSGAPDTQYF. CDR3 nucleotide sequence: TGCGCCAGCAGCCCTAGCGGGGCCCCAGATACGCAGTATTTT.

The V gene is TRBV13, the J gene TRBJ1-4; D possibly corresponds to TRBD1 (5 bases). V lost 1 base, J lost 11 bases, and 20 bases lay in between. The CDR3 spans 16 residues. Looked up from germline, CDR1 is PRHDT and CDR2 is FYEKMQ (reference sequence). This CDR3 is CASSLVGGERSRKLFF. CDR3 coding DNA: TGTGCCAGCAGCTTAGTCGGGGGTGAAAGGTCTCGGAAACTGTTTTTT. The whole variable domain, remainder taken from reference TRBV13 and TRBJ1-4, is AAGVIQSPRHLIKEKRETATLKCYPIPRHDTVYWYQQGPGQDPQFLISFYEKMQSDKGSIPDRFSAQQFSDYHSELNMSSLELGDSALYFCASSLVGGERSRKLFFGSGTQLSVL.

The chain couples TRBV3-1 (or the pseudogene TRBV3-2) to TRBJ2-3; D is possibly TRBD2 (6 bases). Germline V CDR1 and CDR2: LGHDT, YNNKEL (reference sequence). The CDR3 contains 16 residues. The ends were cut back, 1 base at V and 1 base at J, with 12 bases in the middle. CDR3 DNA sequence: TGTGCCAGCAGCCAAGTTGGGGGGACGGGCACAGATACGCAGTATTTT. It yields the protein CASSQVGGTGTDTQYF.

The J gene is TRBJ2-5, the V gene TRBV13, with D possibly matching TRBD2 (6 bases). The V end lost 0 bases, the J end lost 2 bases, and 13 bases lay between the germline ends. This CDR3 contains 16 residues. Germline CDR1 PRHDT, CDR2 FYEKMQ (reference sequence). The CDR3 here is CASSLGRRELQETQYF. CDR3 bases: TGTGCCAGCAGCTTAGGCCGGAGGGAGCTTCAAGAGACCCAGTACTTC. Looking up the rest from reference TRBV13 and TRBJ2-5 gives the full variable domain: AAGVIQSPRHLIKEKRETATLKCYPIPRHDTVYWYQQGPGQDPQFLISFYEKMQSDKGSIPDRFSAQQFSDYHSELNMSSLELGDSALYFCASSLGRRELQETQYFGPGTRLLVL.